A selection of T cell receptor beta chains follows, all from one sample in a study of beta chain features in type 1 diabetes. Assay used: immunoSEQ multiplex PCR; TCRdb lists only in-frame clones, some missing. This table holds around 690,000 clones, around 11% found once. Sequenced sample: naive CD4+ T cells from blood. All receptors come from a man between 25 and 39 years old with type 1 diabetes. CDR3s include the opening cysteine and the closing phenylalanine or tryptophan. Fields, in order: V gene, D gene, clone size, J gene, CDR3 DNA, CDR3 protein. The D gene is left open where the match is weak. A clone size is listed for some rows: how often the clone was seen (once, few, many), or a class if it is expanded.

V: TRBV9; D: TRBD2; size: few; J: TRBJ2-1; DNA: TGTGCCAGCGGGGCCACTAGCGGGGGATACAATGAGCAGTTCTTC; CDR3: CASGATSGGYNEQFF
V: TRBV6-5; D: -; size: few; J: TRBJ2-3; DNA: TGTGCCAGCAGTTACTCTTCCCGGTTACACACAGATACGCAGTATTTT; CDR3: CASSYSSRLHTDTQYF
V: TRBV4-2; D: TRBD2; size: -; J: TRBJ2-3; DNA: TGTGCCAGCAGCCCACTAGCGGGGGAGCGCACAGATACGCAGTATTTT; CDR3: CASSPLAGERTDTQYF
V: TRBV2; D: -; size: -; J: TRBJ1-3; DNA: TGTGCCAGCGGAGCAAACTCTGGAAACACCATATATTTT; CDR3: CASGANSGNTIYF
V: TRBV18; D: TRBD1; size: -; J: TRBJ2-1; DNA: TGTGCCAGCTCACCGAGCTTAACAGGGGATAATGAGCAGTTCTTC; CDR3: CASSPSLTGDNEQFF
V: TRBV11-2; D: TRBD1; size: -; J: TRBJ1-2; DNA: TGTGCCAGCAGCTTAGACAGGGGGCTCGGCTACACCTTC; CDR3: CASSLDRGLGYTF
V: TRBV11-2; D: -; size: few; J: TRBJ2-6; DNA: TGTGCCAGCAGCCGGGACTTCTCTGGGGCCAACGTCCTGACTTTC; CDR3: CASSRDFSGANVLTF
V: TRBV18; D: -; size: few; J: TRBJ2-3; DNA: TGTGCCAGCTCAGAAAACGCAGATACGCAGTATTTT; CDR3: CASSENADTQYF
V: TRBV7-2; D: -; size: few; J: TRBJ2-3; DNA: TGTGCCAGCAGCTTAAGTAGAGGAACGCAGTATTTT; CDR3: CASSLSRGTQYF
V: TRBV9; D: TRBD2; size: few; J: TRBJ2-4; DNA: TGTGCCAGCAGCGGAGCACCGGGAGGGGCCCTGATGAACATTCAGTACTTC; CDR3: CASSGAPGGALMNIQYF
V: TRBV4-1; D: -; size: -; J: TRBJ2-5; DNA: TGCGCCAGCAGCTTTAATCAGGGAACGGAGTGGGAGACCCAGTACTTC; CDR3: CASSFNQGTEWETQYF
V: TRBV9; D: -; size: -; J: TRBJ1-5; DNA: TGTGCCAGCAGCGCACACAGCGATCAGCCCCAGCATTTT; CDR3: CASSAHSDQPQHF
V: TRBV7-2; D: TRBD2; size: -; J: TRBJ2-1; DNA: TGTGCCAGCAGCTTCCTAGCGGGGGCTTACAATGAGCAGTTCTTC; CDR3: CASSFLAGAYNEQFF
V: TRBV15; D: TRBD1; size: few; J: TRBJ1-2; DNA: TGTGCCACCAGTCAGGGGGACTATGGCTACACCTTC; CDR3: CATSQGDYGYTF
V: TRBV7-7; D: -; size: -; J: TRBJ2-7; DNA: TGTGCTAGCAGCCCCGGTCAGGCAAGGAACGAGCAGTACTTC; CDR3: CASSPGQARNEQYF
V: TRBV29-1; D: -; size: few; J: TRBJ1-2; DNA: TGCAGCGTTGAAGATCCCCGAGGGACGTGCACCTTC; CDR3: CSVEDPRGTCTF
V: TRBV2; D: -; size: few; J: TRBJ2-2; DNA: TGTGCCAGCAGTGAAGCAGGCGGCGGCCCAGCGAACACCGGGGAGCTGTTTTTT; CDR3: CASSEAGGGPANTGELFF
V: TRBV14; D: -; size: few; J: TRBJ1-6; DNA: TGTGCCAGCAGCCAAGAATGGAATTCACCCCTCCACTTT; CDR3: CASSQEWNSPLHF
V: TRBV6-5; D: -; size: -; J: TRBJ1-3; DNA: TGTGCCAGCAGTTCCCCAGGCTTGACTGGAAACACCATATATTTT; CDR3: CASSSPGLTGNTIYF